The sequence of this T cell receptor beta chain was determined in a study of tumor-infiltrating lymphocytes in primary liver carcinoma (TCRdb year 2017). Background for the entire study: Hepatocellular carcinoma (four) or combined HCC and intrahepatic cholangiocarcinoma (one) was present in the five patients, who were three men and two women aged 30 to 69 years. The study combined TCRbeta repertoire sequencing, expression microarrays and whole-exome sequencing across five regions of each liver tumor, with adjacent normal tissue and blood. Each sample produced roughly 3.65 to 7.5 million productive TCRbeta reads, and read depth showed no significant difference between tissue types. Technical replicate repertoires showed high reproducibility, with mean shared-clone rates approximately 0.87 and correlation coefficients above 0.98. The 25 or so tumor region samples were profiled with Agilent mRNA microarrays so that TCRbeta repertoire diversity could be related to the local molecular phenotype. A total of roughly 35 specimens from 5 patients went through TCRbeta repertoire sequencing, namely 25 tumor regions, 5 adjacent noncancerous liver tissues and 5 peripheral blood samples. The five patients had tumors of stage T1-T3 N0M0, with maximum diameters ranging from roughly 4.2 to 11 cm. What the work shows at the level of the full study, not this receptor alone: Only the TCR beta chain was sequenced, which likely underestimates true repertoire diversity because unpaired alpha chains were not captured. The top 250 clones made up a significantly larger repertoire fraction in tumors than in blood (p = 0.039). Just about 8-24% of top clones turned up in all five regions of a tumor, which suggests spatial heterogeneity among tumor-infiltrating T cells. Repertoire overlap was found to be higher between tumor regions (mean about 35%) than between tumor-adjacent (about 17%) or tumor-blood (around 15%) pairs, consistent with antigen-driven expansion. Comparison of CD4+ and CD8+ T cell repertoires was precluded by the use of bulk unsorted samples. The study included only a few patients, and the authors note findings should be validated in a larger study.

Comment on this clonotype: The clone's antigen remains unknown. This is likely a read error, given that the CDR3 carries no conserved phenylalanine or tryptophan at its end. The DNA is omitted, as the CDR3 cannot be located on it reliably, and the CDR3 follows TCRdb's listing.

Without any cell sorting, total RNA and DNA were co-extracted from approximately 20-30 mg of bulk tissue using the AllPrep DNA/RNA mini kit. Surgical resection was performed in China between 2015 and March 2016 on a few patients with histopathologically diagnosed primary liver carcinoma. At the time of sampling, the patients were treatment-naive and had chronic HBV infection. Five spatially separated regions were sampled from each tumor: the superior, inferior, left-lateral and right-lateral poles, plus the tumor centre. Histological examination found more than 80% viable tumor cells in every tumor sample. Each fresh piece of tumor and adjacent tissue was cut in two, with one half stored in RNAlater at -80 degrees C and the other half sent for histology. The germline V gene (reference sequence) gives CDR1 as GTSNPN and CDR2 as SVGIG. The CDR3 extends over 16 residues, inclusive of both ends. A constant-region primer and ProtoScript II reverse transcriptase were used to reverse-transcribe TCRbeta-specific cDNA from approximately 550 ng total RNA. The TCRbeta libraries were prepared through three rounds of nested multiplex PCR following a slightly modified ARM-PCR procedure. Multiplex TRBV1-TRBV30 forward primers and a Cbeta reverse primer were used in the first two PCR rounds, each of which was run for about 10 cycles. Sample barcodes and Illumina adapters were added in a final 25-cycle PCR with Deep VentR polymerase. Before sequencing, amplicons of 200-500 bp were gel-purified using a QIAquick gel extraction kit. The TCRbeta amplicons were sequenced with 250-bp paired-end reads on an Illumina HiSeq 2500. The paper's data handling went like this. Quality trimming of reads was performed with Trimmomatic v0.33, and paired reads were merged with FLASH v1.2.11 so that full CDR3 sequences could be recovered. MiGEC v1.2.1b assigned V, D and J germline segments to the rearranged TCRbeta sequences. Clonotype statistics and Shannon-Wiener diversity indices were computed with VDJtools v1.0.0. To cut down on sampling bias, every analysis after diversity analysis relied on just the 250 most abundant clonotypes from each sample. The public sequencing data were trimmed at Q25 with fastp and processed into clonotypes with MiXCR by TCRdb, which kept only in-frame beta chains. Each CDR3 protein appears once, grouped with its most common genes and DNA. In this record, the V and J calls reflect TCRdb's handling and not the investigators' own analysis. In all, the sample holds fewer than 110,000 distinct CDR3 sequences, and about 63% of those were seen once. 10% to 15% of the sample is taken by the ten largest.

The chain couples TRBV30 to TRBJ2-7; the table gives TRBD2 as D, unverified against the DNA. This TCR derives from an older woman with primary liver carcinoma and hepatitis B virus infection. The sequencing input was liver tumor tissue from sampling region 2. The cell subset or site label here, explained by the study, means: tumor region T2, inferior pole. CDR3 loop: CAWSTLRGRRAYEEYL.